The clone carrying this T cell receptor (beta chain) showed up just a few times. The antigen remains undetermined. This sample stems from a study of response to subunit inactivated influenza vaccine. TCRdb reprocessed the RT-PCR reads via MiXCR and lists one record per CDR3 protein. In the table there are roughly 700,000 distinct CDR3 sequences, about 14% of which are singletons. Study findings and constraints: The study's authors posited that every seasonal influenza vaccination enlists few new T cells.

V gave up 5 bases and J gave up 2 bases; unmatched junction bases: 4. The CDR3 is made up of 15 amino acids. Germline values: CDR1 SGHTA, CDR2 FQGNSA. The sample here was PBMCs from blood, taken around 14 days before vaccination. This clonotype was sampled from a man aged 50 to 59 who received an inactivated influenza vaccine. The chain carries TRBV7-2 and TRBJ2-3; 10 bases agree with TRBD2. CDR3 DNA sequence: TGTGCCAGCAGCGCCACTAGCGGGAACACAGATACGCAGTATTTT. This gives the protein CASSATSGNTDTQYF.